These 15 T cell receptor beta chains were all obtained from the same sample, sequenced in a study of identical twins. TCRdb re-derived calls from the 5' RACE reads in MiXCR, one entry per CDR3 protein. Of some 690,000 distinct CDR3 sequences listed, 21% are singletons. The sample was also linked to a second study, of T cells expressing NK-cell markers.

Source material: PBMCs. Receptors were obtained from a woman aged 18-29 years in good health.

The J gene is TRBJ2-7, the V gene TRBV12-3 or TRBV12-4; tentative D call: TRBD2 (5 bases). The CDR3 contains 14 residues. The V end lost 5 bases, the J end lost 1 base, and 12 bases lay between the germline ends. CDR3 in DNA: TGTGCCAGCAGTACGGCTAGCTGGTCCTACGAGCAGTACTTC. It specifies CASSTASWSYEQYF.

The rearrangement joins TRBV20-1 to TRBJ2-3; D may match TRBD1 or TRBD2 (5 bases each). Trimming took 3 bases from V and 3 from J, leaving 16 bases between them. Germline V lookup: CDR1 DFQATT, CDR2 SNEGSKA (reference sequence). CDR3 length equals 15 residues. The CDR3 coding sequence is TGCAGTGCTAGTCCCCGGGACCTTTCAACAGATACGCAGTATTTT. Encoded protein: CSASPRDLSTDTQYF.

The V and J genes are TRBV12-3 or TRBV12-4 and TRBJ1-1; tentatively, D is TRBD1 (6 bases). V was shortened by 10 bases and J by 1 base, with 13 bases between the two germline ends. The CDR3 sequence is 13 residues long. CDR3 protein: CATAGQPNTEAFF. CDR3 DNA: TGTGCCACGGCCGGACAGCCGAACACTGAAGCTTTCTTT.

This clonotype was seen a handful of times. The chain carries TRBV20-1 and TRBJ2-2; D is uncertain. Trimming removed 6 bases at V and 2 bases at J, with 10 bases between. This CDR3 contains 13 residues. Germline V gene data show CDR1 as DFQATT and CDR2 as SNEGSKA (reference sequence). CDR3 nucleotide sequence: TGCAGTGCCGACGAACCAAACACCGGGGAGCTGTTTTTT. Translated, it gives CSADEPNTGELFF.

This clonotype was recorded many times. This sequence joins TRBV6-1 and TRBJ2-7, with 12 bases that match TRBD2. This CDR3 comprises 14 residues. The V gene end was trimmed by 10 bases and the J gene end by 5 bases; junction bases not matched to a gene: 9. Germline CDR1 reads MNHNS; CDR2 reads SASEGT. The CDR3 coding sequence is TGTGCCATCCTACTAGCGGGAGGAGTCCACGAGCAGTACTTC. Protein product: CAILLAGGVHEQYF.

This clonotype has ten or more counts. The V gene is TRBV12-3 or TRBV12-4, the J gene TRBJ2-7; 9 positions match TRBD2. This CDR3 region has 15 residues. The trim removed 3 bases at V and 2 bases at J, leaving 5 bases unmatched. The CDR3 spells CASSFEIAGAYEQYF. CDR3 nucleotides: TGTGCCAGCAGTTTCGAAATAGCGGGGGCCTACGAGCAGTACTTC.

The chain carries TRBV12-5 and TRBJ2-5, with 11 nucleotides matching TRBD2. The germline gives CDR1 LGHNT, CDR2 FRNRAP. This CDR3 has 14 amino acids. V lost 3 bases and J lost 4; bases outside the gene matches: 1. In nucleotides, the CDR3 is TGTGCTAGTGGTTTACTAGCGGGAGCAGAGACCCAGTACTTC. Encoded protein: CASGLLAGAETQYF.

The chain is built from TRBV12-3 or TRBV12-4 and TRBJ2-2; no definite D call. This CDR3 has 12 residues. The V end was cut by 6 bases, the J end by 7 bases, with 9 bases between. CDR3: CASRVSGGELFF. As DNA, the CDR3 is TGTGCCAGCAGGGTTTCCGGCGGGGAGCTGTTTTTT.

This chain links TRBV6-5 with TRBJ2-6; the D is unclear. Trimming took 0 bases from V and 0 from J, leaving 3 bases between them. The CDR3 is made up of 15 amino acids. Germline CDR1 is MNHEY and CDR2 is SVGAGI. As DNA, the CDR3 is TGTGCCAGCAGTTACTCGCGCTCTGGGGCCAACGTCCTGACTTTC. It translates to CASSYSRSGANVLTF.

This clonotype was seen a few times. CDR3 DNA: TGTGCCAGCAGTTTAGGTAGCGGGGGCTACAATGAGCAGTTCTTC. Translated: CASSLGSGGYNEQFF. V and J are TRBV12-3 or TRBV12-4 and TRBJ2-1; TRBD2 matches 9 bases. The CDR3 spans 15 residues. Trimming at V came to 1 base and at J to 3 bases, leaving 1 base not matched to a gene.

The V gene is TRBV7-9, the J gene TRBJ2-7; 9 bases are shared with TRBD1. Trimming at V came to 5 bases and at J to 3 bases, leaving 11 bases not matched to a gene. This CDR3 spans 16 amino acids. Germline CDR1 and CDR2: SEHNR and FQNEAQ (reference sequence). The CDR3 reads CASSGPGTGMSYEQYF. The CDR3 DNA follows: TGTGCCAGCAGCGGACCCGGGACAGGGATGAGCTACGAGCAGTACTTC.

Worth noting for this clonotype: It may be a read error: a sequence one base away is much more abundant. This rearrangement joins TRBV20-1 to TRBJ2-1; 8 bases match TRBD2. Germline V CDR1 and CDR2: DFQATT, SNEGSKA (reference sequence). CDR3 length equals 12 residues. CDR3 sequence (DNA): TGCGGTGCTGCCCGGGGGGGCAATGAGCAGTTCTTC. Encoded protein: CGAARGGNEQFF.

About this clonotype: Because the CDR3's place on the DNA is in doubt, the DNA is left out and the CDR3 is given as listed by TCRdb. The genes are TRBV27 and TRBJ1-1; the table's D call, TRBD1, has no DNA check behind it. The germline CDR1 and CDR2 sequences are MNHEY and SMNVEV (reference sequence). Ends included, the CDR3 has 15 residues. The CDR3 loop is CASSSSGHLITEAFF.

The chain joins TRBV29-1 to TRBJ2-1; maybe TRBD1 (6 bases). Trimming cost V 3 bases and J 6 bases, with 18 bases left between them. Germline V lookup: CDR1 SQVTM, CDR2 ANQGSEA. The CDR3 is made up of 15 amino acids. The CDR3 loop is CSVDRGADPCNEQFF. The CDR3 nucleotides are TGCAGCGTTGACAGGGGAGCGGACCCCTGCAATGAGCAGTTCTTC.

This chain joins TRBV15 and TRBJ2-1; TRBD1 aligns across 10 bases. The CDR3 length is 15 residues. V trimming: 4 bases; J trimming: 8 bases; junction bases outside the gene matches: 8. Germline V gene data show CDR1 as LNHNV and CDR2 as YYDKDF (reference sequence). CDR3 sequence: CATSTGDRGRDEQFF. CDR3 coding DNA: TGTGCCACCAGCACCGGTGACAGGGGGCGGGATGAGCAGTTCTTC.